The TCR beta chain under discussion was sequenced for a study of T cell responses to AZD1222 COVID-19 vaccine. Notes on the study in general: None of the repertoires were sampled until the peak T cell response had passed. Most donors were white British, females outnumbered males, and clonal diversity was possibly underestimated. At study baseline, merely six AZD1222 recipients were seropositive.

Worth noting for this clone: Its cognate antigen is unknown.

The method was immunoSEQ multiplex PCR; TCRdb's version includes in-frame clones alone and lacks a portion of them. This sample yields 210,000 or so clones, of which approximately 94% are seen a single time; less than 1.2% belongs to the top ten. The CDR3 consists of 14 residues. V trimming: 4 bases; J trimming: 7 bases; junction bases outside the gene matches: 9. CDR1 is SGHDT and CDR2 is YYEEEE in the germline V gene. Sequenced here: peripheral blood, sampled on day 0 of MenACWY control vaccination. This receptor was obtained from an adult in good health. This chain joins TRBV5-6 and TRBJ1-2; TRBD1 matches 8 bases. CDR3 protein: CASSLHRQGRGYTF. The CDR3 region has the DNA TGTGCCAGCAGCCTACACAGACAGGGGCGTGGCTACACCTTC.